This T cell receptor beta chain appears in the sequencing data of a study of blood T cell repertoires in COVID-19. Assay used: immunoSEQ multiplex PCR; TCRdb lists only in-frame clones, some missing. Of 95,000 to 150,000 clones listed, under 80% are singletons. Per germline, CDR1 ENHRY and CDR2 SYGVKD. Trimming took 4 bases from V and 5 from J; bases not matched to a gene: 6. CDR3 length: 14 amino acids. The sequencing input was peripheral blood. The rearrangement joins TRBV10-3 to TRBJ1-2; 8 nucleotides agree with TRBD1. The clonotype comes from a man in his 70s with acute or convalescent COVID-19. The CDR3 loop reads CAISGQGADYGYTF. The CDR3 DNA sequence: TGTGCCATCAGTGGGCAGGGGGCAGATTATGGCTACACCTTC.